The clone carrying this TCR beta chain was picked up one time. The V end lost 5 bases, the J end lost 7 bases, and 11 bases lay between the germline ends. The CDR3 contains 12 residues. Germline V gene lookup returns CDR1 MDHEN and CDR2 SYDVKM. These data belong to a study of CD8 T cells in Susac syndrome. Random hexamers were used to reverse transcribe the RNA input (about 0.5 to 1 ug). Amplification of TCR beta CDR3 used immunoSEQ multiplex PCR across 54 Vbeta and 13 Jbeta. MiXCR, run by TCRdb on the immunoSEQ multiplex PCR reads, gives a single entry per CDR3 protein. The sample consists of some 200,000 distinct CDR3 sequences, roughly 96% of them appearing once. In blood CD8+ and CD4+ T cells, TCR beta underwent sequencing. Those who served as multiple sclerosis controls were treatment-naive patients with stable or active relapsing-remitting disease. Purification of the CD8+ and CD4+ T cells relied on negative isolation, and TEMRA cells underwent FACS enrichment.

The V and J genes are TRBV28 and TRBJ2-5, with TRBD1 as a possible D gene (5 bases). Sequenced input: CD4+ T cells from PBMCs. This TCR came from a human donor with multiple sclerosis. The CDR3 is CASSLGARTQYF. In DNA, the CDR3 is TGTGCCAGCAGTCTAGGGGCGCGGACCCAGTACTTC.